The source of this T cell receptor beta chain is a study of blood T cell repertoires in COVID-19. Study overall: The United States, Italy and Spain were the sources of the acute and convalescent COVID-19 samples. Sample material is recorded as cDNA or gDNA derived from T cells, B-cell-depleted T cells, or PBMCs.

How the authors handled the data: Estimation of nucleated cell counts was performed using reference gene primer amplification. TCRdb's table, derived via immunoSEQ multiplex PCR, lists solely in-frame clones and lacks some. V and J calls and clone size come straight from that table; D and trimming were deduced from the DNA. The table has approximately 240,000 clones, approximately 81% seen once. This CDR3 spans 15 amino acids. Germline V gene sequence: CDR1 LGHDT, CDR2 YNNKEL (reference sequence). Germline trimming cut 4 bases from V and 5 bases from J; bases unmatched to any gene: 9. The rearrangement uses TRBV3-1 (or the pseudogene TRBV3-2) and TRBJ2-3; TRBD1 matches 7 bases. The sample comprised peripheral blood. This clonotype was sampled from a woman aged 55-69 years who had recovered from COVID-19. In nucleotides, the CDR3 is TGTGCCAGCAGCCCGTTGACAGGGATAGGAGATACGCAGTATTTT. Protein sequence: CASSPLTGIGDTQYF.